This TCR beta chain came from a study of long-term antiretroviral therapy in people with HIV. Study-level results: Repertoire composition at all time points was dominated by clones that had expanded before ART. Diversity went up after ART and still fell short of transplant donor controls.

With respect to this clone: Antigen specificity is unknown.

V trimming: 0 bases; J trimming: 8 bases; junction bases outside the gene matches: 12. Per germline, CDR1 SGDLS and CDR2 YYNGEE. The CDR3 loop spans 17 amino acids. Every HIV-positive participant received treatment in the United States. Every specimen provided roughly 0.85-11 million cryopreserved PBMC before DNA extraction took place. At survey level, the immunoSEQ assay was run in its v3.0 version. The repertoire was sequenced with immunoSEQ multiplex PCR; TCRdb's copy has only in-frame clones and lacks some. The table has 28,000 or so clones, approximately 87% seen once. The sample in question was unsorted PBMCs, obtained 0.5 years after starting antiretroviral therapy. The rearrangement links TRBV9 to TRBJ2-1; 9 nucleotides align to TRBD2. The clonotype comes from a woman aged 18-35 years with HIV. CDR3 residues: CASSVDGAGGPRDEQFF. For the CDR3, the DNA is TGTGCCAGCAGCGTAGATGGGGCGGGAGGGCCGAGGGATGAGCAGTTCTTC.